This T cell receptor (beta chain) originates from a study of glioma-infiltrating T cells. The overall study: Samples included WHO grade II oligodendrogliomas or astrocytomas and initial-diagnosis grade IV glioblastomas. Presurgical dexamethasone in glioma patients lasted six or fewer days. Blood libraries targeted 4.5- to 10-fold coverage of 750,000 to 1,000,000 T cells.

Trimming left V 3 bases short and J 4 bases short, with 20 bases between. This CDR3 region has 16 residues. The germline gives CDR1 DFQATT, CDR2 SNEGSKA (reference sequence). Using RNA template, CDR3s of TCR alpha and beta were amplified with iRepertoire arm-PCR. TCRdb analysed the multiplex PCR reads with MiXCR anew, one entry per CDR3 protein. The table shows 300,000 to 400,000 distinct CDR3 sequences, with 41% occurring only once. Points from the study as a whole: Tissue-blood divergence was below expectation in non-neoplastic patients, above in gliomas.

Notes on this clonotype: Its antigen is unidentified.

The rearrangement joins TRBV20-1 to TRBJ2-3, with D hard to call. Material for sequencing was glioma tissue, nonneoplastic brain tissue, or PBMCs (not recorded which). This clonotype was sampled from a human donor with low-grade glioma or glioblastoma, undergoing nonglioma brain surgery, or in good health (not recorded which). In DNA form, the CDR3 reads TGCAGTGCTAGTCCCCCATATTACCGGGCCGCAGATACGCAGTATTTT. It is translated as CSASPPYYRAADTQYF.